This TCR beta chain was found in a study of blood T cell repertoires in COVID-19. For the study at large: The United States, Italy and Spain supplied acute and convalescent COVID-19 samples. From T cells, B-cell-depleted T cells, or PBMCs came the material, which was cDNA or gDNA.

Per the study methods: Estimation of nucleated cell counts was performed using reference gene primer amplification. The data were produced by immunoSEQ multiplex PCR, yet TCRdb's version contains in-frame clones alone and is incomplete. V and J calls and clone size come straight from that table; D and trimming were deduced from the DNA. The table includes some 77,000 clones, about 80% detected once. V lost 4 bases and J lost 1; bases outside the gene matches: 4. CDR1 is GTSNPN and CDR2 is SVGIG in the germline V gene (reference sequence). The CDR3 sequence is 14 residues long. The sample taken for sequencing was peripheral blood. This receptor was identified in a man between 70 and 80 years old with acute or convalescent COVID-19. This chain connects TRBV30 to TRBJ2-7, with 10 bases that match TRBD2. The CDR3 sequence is CAWTSGRGSYEQYF. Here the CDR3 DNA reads TGTGCCTGGACTAGCGGGAGAGGGTCCTACGAGCAGTACTTC.